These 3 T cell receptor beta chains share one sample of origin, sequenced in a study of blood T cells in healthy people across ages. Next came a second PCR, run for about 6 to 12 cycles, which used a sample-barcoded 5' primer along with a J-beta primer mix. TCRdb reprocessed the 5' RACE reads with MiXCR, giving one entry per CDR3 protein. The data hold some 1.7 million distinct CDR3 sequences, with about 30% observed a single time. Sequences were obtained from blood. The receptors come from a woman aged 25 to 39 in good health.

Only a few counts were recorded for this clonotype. This chain's CDR3 is CASSLRRGAGYGYTF. In DNA form, the CDR3 reads TGTGCCAGCAGTTTAAGACGGGGGGCGGGCTATGGCTACACCTTC. The chain joins TRBV12-3 or TRBV12-4 to TRBJ1-2, with D maybe TRBD1 (6 bases). V was clipped by 2 bases and J by 4 bases, with 14 bases between them. The length of the CDR3 is 15 residues.

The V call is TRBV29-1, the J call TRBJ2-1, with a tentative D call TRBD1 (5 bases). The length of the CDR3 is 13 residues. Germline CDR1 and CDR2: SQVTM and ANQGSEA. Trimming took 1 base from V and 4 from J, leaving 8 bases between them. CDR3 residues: CSVEVGDYNEQFF. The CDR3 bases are TGCAGCGTTGAAGTAGGGGATTACAATGAGCAGTTCTTC.

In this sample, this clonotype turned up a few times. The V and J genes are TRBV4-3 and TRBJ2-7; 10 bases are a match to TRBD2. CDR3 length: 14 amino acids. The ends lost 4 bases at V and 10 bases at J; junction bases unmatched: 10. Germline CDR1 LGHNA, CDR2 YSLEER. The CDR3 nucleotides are TGCGCCAGCAGCCCCGCGCTAGCGGGAGAGGAACAGTACTTC. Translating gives CASSPALAGEEQYF.